Listed below are T cell receptor beta chains from one sample, sequenced in a study of memory CD4+ T cells and cytomegalovirus serostatus. The data were produced by immunoSEQ multiplex PCR, yet TCRdb's version contains in-frame clones alone and is incomplete. The data contain roughly 56,000 clones, about 81% of them singletons. Sequenced material: memory CD4+ T cells from blood. The source is an adult in good health and CMV-seronegative. CDR3s include the opening cysteine and the closing phenylalanine or tryptophan. A D gene is named only where the DNA matches it firmly. Size is omitted from some rows. Given values are once, few, many or a class for expanded clones.

clone size	D gene	V gene	J gene	CDR3 DNA	CDR3 protein
.	TRBD1	TRBV7-9	TRBJ1-6	TGTGCCAGCAGCATAGGATGGACAGGGAATAATTCACCCCTCCACTTT	CASSIGWTGNNSPLHF
.	.	TRBV29-1	TRBJ2-7	TGCAGCGTTGACGGGGACTCCTACGAGCAGTACTTC	CSVDGDSYEQYF
.	.	TRBV30	TRBJ2-7	TGTGCCCTAAACAGACCTAGCTCCTACGAGCAGTACTTC	CALNRPSSYEQYF
.	TRBD2	TRBV2	TRBJ2-2	TGTGCCAGCAGGATGACTAGCGGGGTCACCGGGGAGCTGTTTTTT	CASRMTSGVTGELFF
.	TRBD1	TRBV5-5	TRBJ1-2	TGTGCCAGCACGGTCGACAGGGGAGGGGGCTACACCTTC	CASTVDRGGGYTF
.	.	TRBV5-3	TRBJ1-1	TGTGCCAGAAGCTTCCCCAATCGACTAGCGGACACTGAAGCTTTCTTT	CARSFPNRLADTEAFF
.	.	TRBV19	TRBJ1-2	TGTGCCAGTAGTCTCGGCAGGGGCTATGGCTACACCTTC	CASSLGRGYGYTF
.	.	TRBV4-2	TRBJ1-2	TGTGCCAGCAGCCAAGGTTACGGCCCGGTAGGCTATGGCTACACCTTC	CASSQGYGPVGYGYTF
.	TRBD2	TRBV6-1	TRBJ2-2	TGTGCCACCTATAGCGGGCCAAACACCGGGGAGCTGTTTTTT	CATYSGPNTGELFF
.	.	TRBV4-2	TRBJ2-2	TGTGCCAGCAGCCGGGCTGGGGCCGGGGTGACCGGGGAGCTGTTTTTT	CASSRAGAGVTGELFF
once	.	TRBV10-2	TRBJ2-3	TGCGCCAGCAGTGAGGGGGGTTCCACAGATACGCAGTATTTT	CASSEGGSTDTQYF
few	.	TRBV30	TRBJ2-2	TGTGCCTGGAGTGCGGCGAACACCGGGGAGCTGTTTTTT	CAWSAANTGELFF
.	.	TRBV14	TRBJ2-7	TGTGCCAGCAGAAATGGGGCAGGGAGCCACGAGCAGTACTTC	CASRNGAGSHEQYF
.	.	TRBV7-9	TRBJ1-6	TGTGCCAGCAGCTTAGAAGGCGGTGGTAATTCACCCCTCCACTTT	CASSLEGGGNSPLHF
.	.	TRBV6-6	TRBJ2-5	TGTGCCAGCATGCGAGGACACCTATACCTGGGGGAGACCCAGTACTTC	CASMRGHLYLGETQYF
once	TRBD2	TRBV4-1	TRBJ2-3	TGCGCCAGCAGCCGGGGACTAGCGGACCTCACAGATACGCAGTATTTT	CASSRGLADLTDTQYF
.	.	TRBV15	TRBJ1-1	TGTGCCACCAGCAGAGATCCCTCCCTTCGGGCCGCTTTCTTT	CATSRDPSLRAAFF
.	TRBD1	TRBV2	TRBJ2-3	TGTGCCAGCAGGGCACAGGGGGCGTCGGATACGCAGTATTTT	CASRAQGASDTQYF
.	.	TRBV29-1	TRBJ1-1	TGCAGCGTTGAGTTTTACAGTCCCACTGAAGCTTTCTTT	CSVEFYSPTEAFF
.	.	TRBV6-5	TRBJ2-7	TGTGCCAGCAGCCCAACTGCCAGCTCCTACGAGCAGTACTTC	CASSPTASSYEQYF
.	TRBD1	TRBV6-1	TRBJ1-5	TGTGCCAGCAGCGGGACAGGGAGTCAGCCCCAGCATTTT	CASSGTGSQPQHF
.	.	TRBV6-5	TRBJ2-5	TGTGCCAGCAGCCGACTAGGGTCCGTCGAGACCCAGTACTTC	CASSRLGSVETQYF
.	TRBD1	TRBV2	TRBJ2-7	TGTGCCAGCAGTGTGACAGGGGTCTACGAGCAGTACTTC	CASSVTGVYEQYF
.	.	TRBV19	TRBJ2-7	TGTGCCAGTAGTATCTACGGTTGGAACTACGAGCAGTACTTC	CASSIYGWNYEQYF
.	.	TRBV7-9	TRBJ2-6	TGTGCCAGCAGCCAAAGACACACCGGGGCCAACGTCCTGACTTTC	CASSQRHTGANVLTF
.	.	TRBV19	TRBJ1-4	TGTGCCAGTATGTTCCGACGTGAAAAACTGTTTTTT	CASMFRREKLFF
.	TRBD1	TRBV7-9	TRBJ2-5	TGTGCCAGCAGACCACCGCCGCGGACAGGGGAGACCCAGTACTTC	CASRPPPRTGETQYF
.	.	TRBV2	TRBJ1-2	TGTGCCAGCAGTGAAGCGAGGGTTGCTAATGGCTACACCTTC	CASSEARVANGYTF
.	TRBD1	TRBV5-1	TRBJ1-1	TGCGCCAGCAGCTTGGTCGGACAGGGATCTGAAGCTTTCTTT	CASSLVGQGSEAFF
.	.	TRBV5-6	TRBJ1-2	TGTGCCAGCAGCAAGCAATCAATCTATGGCTACACCTTC	CASSKQSIYGYTF
.	.	TRBV5-1	TRBJ1-1	TGCGCCAGCAGCTCCTCCGGGACACGGAATGAAGCTTTCTTT	CASSSSGTRNEAFF
.	.	TRBV29-1	TRBJ1-3	TGCAGCGTCCCAGGGACCGGAAACACCATATATTTT	CSVPGTGNTIYF
.	.	TRBV19	TRBJ1-5	TGTGCCAGTAGTACGCAGGGGACTAGCAATCAGCCCCAGCATTTT	CASSTQGTSNQPQHF
.	TRBD2	TRBV7-2	TRBJ2-5	TGTGCCAGCAGCTCCGGGAGCGGGGGGGCCGGGACCCAGTACTTC	CASSSGSGGAGTQYF
.	.	TRBV4-2	TRBJ1-4	TGTGCCAGCAGCGGGGGGCAGGGCACGGTAGCTACTAATGAAAAACTGTTTTTT	CASSGGQGTVATNEKLFF
.	.	TRBV25-1	TRBJ2-7	TGTGCCAGCAGGCTGGGGGGTTCCTACGAGCAGTACTTC	CASRLGGSYEQYF
.	TRBD1	TRBV19	TRBJ1-4	TGTGCCAGTACCACCGGGACAGGGAATGAAAAACTGTTTTTT	CASTTGTGNEKLFF
once	.	TRBV6-5	TRBJ1-6	TGTGCCAGCAGTGTCCGGGGAGAGAATTCACCCCTCCACTTT	CASSVRGENSPLHF
.	.	TRBV5-5	TRBJ2-3	TGTGCCAGCAGCCTGACAGGTTACACCGATGGAAGGATAGATACGCAGTATTTT	CASSLTGYTDGRIDTQYF
once	TRBD1	TRBV7-7	TRBJ2-1	TGTGCTAGCAGCTTTGGCCCGGGACAGGGCCAGTTCTTC	CASSFGPGQGQFF
.	.	TRBV19	TRBJ1-6	TGTGCCAGTAGTGAGTTCTGGAATTCACCCCTCCACTTT	CASSEFWNSPLHF
.	.	TRBV7-6	TRBJ2-5	TGTGCCAGCAGCTTAGGGTCGTACCAAGAGACCCAGTACTTC	CASSLGSYQETQYF
.	.	TRBV7-9	TRBJ1-2	TGTGCCAGCAGCTCTTTGGGGGGCTATGGCTACACCTTC	CASSSLGGYGYTF
.	TRBD1	TRBV7-8	TRBJ1-1	TGTGCCAGCAGCCAAAGGACAGGGGCCACTGAAGCTTTCTTT	CASSQRTGATEAFF
.	TRBD2	TRBV9	TRBJ2-1	TGTGCCAGCAGCGTAGGGCTAGCGGGGTACAATGAGCAGTTCTTC	CASSVGLAGYNEQFF
.	.	TRBV5-6	TRBJ2-7	TGTGCCAGCAGCTTCCGGGCCGAGCAGTACTTC	CASSFRAEQYF
.	.	TRBV5-4	TRBJ1-2	TGTGCCAGCAGCCTCACGGGGGGGGCAACTAACTATGGCTACACCTTC	CASSLTGGATNYGYTF
.	.	TRBV7-9	TRBJ2-5	TGTGCCAGCAGCCCGGGTCGGGAGACCCAGTACTTC	CASSPGRETQYF
.	.	TRBV5-1	TRBJ2-7	TGCGCCAGCAGCTTGGGATTTGGGACAACTAGCGCCGAGTCCGAGCAGTACTTC	CASSLGFGTTSAESEQYF
many	.	TRBV7-2	TRBJ2-2	TGTGCCAGCAGCTTACGGGTTCAGAACACCGGGGAGCTGTTTTTT	CASSLRVQNTGELFF
.	TRBD2	TRBV11-2	TRBJ2-5	TGTGCCAGCAGACGAGGGGCTAGCGGGGGCTTCCAAGAGACCCAGTACTTC	CASRRGASGGFQETQYF
.	.	TRBV23-1	TRBJ1-2	TGCGCCAGCATGATGACAGGCTATGGCTACACCTTC	CASMMTGYGYTF
.	.	TRBV15	TRBJ2-1	TGTGCCACCAGCAGAGTTGGGGGGGGCCACTACAATGAGCAGTTCTTC	CATSRVGGGHYNEQFF
.	.	TRBV6-6	TRBJ2-1	TGTGCCAGCGTCCCAGGGAGCTCCTACAATGAGCAGTTCTTC	CASVPGSSYNEQFF
.	.	TRBV28	TRBJ2-2	TGTGCCAGCAGTGAAAGGGGTTGGCGGGGCACCGGGGAGCTGTTTTTT	CASSERGWRGTGELFF
.	.	TRBV7-2	TRBJ2-1	TGTGCCAGCAGCTTAGGAGGGGGTGAGCAGTTCTTC	CASSLGGGEQFF
.	TRBD1	TRBV7-2	TRBJ1-2	TGTGCCAGCAGCTTAAAGCCGCGGGGGACAGACTATGGCTACACCTTC	CASSLKPRGTDYGYTF
once	.	TRBV4-3	TRBJ1-1	TGCGCCAGCAGCCAAGGGCAAAGACAGGATGAAGCTTTCTTT	CASSQGQRQDEAFF
.	TRBD2	TRBV7-2	TRBJ2-7	TGTGCCAGCAGCCCCCGGGGACTAGCGGCCTCCTACGAGCAGTACTTC	CASSPRGLAASYEQYF